The 26 T cell receptor beta chains given below trace back to one sample, sequenced in a study of OX40 agonist ivuxolimab in advanced cancers. TCRdb's table, derived via immunoSEQ multiplex PCR, lists solely in-frame clones and lacks some. The profile covers about 94,000 clones, with around 91% appearing a single time and 0.65% to 0.85% taken by the ten largest. Sample: CD4+ or CD8+ T cells sorted from blood, taken in a trial of the OX40 agonist ivuxolimab. The receptors stem from an adult with an advanced solid tumor such as melanoma, head and neck, liver or kidney cancer.

V and J are TRBV9 and TRBJ2-3; D uncertain. Trimming cost V 6 bases and J 1 base, with 9 bases left between them. Germline V gene data show CDR1 as SGDLS and CDR2 as YYNGEE. The CDR3 runs to 13 residues. In DNA form, the CDR3 reads TGTGCCAGCAAGAGAGTAGGCACAGATACGCAGTATTTT. Amino acid sequence: CASKRVGTDTQYF.

The CDR3 region is CASSSETGNSPLHF. As DNA, the CDR3 is TGTGCCAGCAGCTCGGAGACAGGGAATTCACCCCTCCACTTT. This chain links TRBV11-3 with TRBJ1-6; 7 nucleotides agree with TRBD1. The junction had 4 bases not matched to a gene; V was cut back by 4 bases and J by 7 bases. The CDR3 loop spans 14 amino acids. Per the germline V gene, CDR1 is SGHNT and CDR2 is YENEEA.

This rearrangement joins TRBV5-6 to TRBJ1-5; D is ambiguous. The CDR3 has 14 amino acids. V was shortened by 2 bases and J by 7 bases, with 13 bases between the two germline ends. Looked up from germline, CDR1 is SGHDT and CDR2 is YYEEEE. The CDR3 nucleotides are TGTGCCAGCAGCTTACAACCTGGGGAGCAGCCCCAGCATTTT. It yields the protein CASSLQPGEQPQHF.

The V gene is TRBV5-4, the J gene TRBJ1-6, with D maybe TRBD1 (5 bases). There are 14 residues in the CDR3. CDR1 is SGHNT, CDR2 YYREEE, per germline (reference sequence). Trimming cost V 0 bases and J 5 bases, with 6 bases left between them. CDR3 region: CASSLETDNSPLHF. The CDR3 DNA reads TGTGCCAGCAGCTTGGAGACAGATAATTCACCCCTCCACTTT.

As for this clone: Other DNA sequences in the sample encode the same CDR3. The gene calls are TRBV18 and TRBJ1-1; no reliable D call. This CDR3 has 13 amino acids. V dropped 2 bases and J dropped 1 base, with 5 bases sitting between them. Germline assignment: CDR1 KGHSH and CDR2 LQKENI. The CDR3 reads CASSPGGNTEAFF. The CDR3 region has the DNA TGTGCCAGCTCACCAGGAGGGAACACTGAAGCTTTCTTT.

The rearrangement uses TRBV7-9 and TRBJ2-7; D is possibly TRBD2 (6 bases). V lost 5 bases and J 6 bases, leaving 17 bases between the germline ends. This CDR3 is built from 14 residues. Germline loops: CDR1 SEHNR, CDR2 FQNEAQ (reference sequence). The CDR3: CASSLQSGFGEQYF. The CDR3 nucleotides are TGTGCCAGCAGCCTCCAAAGCGGGTTCGGCGAGCAGTACTTC.

The chain employs TRBV19 and TRBJ1-5; D may be TRBD1 (6 bases). The germline CDR1 and CDR2 sequences are LNHDA and SQIVND (reference sequence). The CDR3 runs 17 residues. The germline V and J ends were trimmed by 3 bases and 5 bases, with 20 bases remaining between them. The CDR3 DNA sequence: TGTGCCAGTAGTATCGGACAGTCTAGGATCCCCTATCAGCCCCAGCATTTT. Its protein product is CASSIGQSRIPYQPQHF.

The chain joins TRBV11-3 to TRBJ1-1; no clear D gene. Between the trimmed V and J ends, which lost 6 bases and 3 bases, there was a span of 11 bases. The CDR3 sequence is 13 residues long. The germline CDR1 and CDR2 sequences are SGHNT and YENEEA. CDR3 in amino acids: CASRFESDTEAFF. CDR3 DNA sequence: TGTGCCAGCAGGTTTGAATCGGACACTGAAGCTTTCTTT.

V gene TRBV18 combines with J gene TRBJ2-1; 9 positions match TRBD1. CDR1 is KGHSH and CDR2 is LQKENI in the germline V gene. CDR3 size: 15 residues. V shed 3 bases and J 7 bases; nucleotides not matched to a gene: 7. This chain's CDR3 is CASSPSGTGLNEQFF. The CDR3 DNA follows: TGTGCCAGCTCACCTTCCGGGACAGGGTTAAATGAGCAGTTCTTC.

The rearrangement links TRBV11-2 to TRBJ2-2; D is ambiguous. V was clipped by 1 base and J by 7 bases, with 10 bases between them. The CDR3 contains 14 residues. Germline V gives CDR1 SGHAT, CDR2 FQNNGV. CDR3 residues: CASSLGRKSGELFF. The CDR3 DNA sequence: TGTGCCAGCAGCTTAGGGAGAAAAAGCGGGGAGCTGTTTTTT.

The chain couples TRBV7-8 to TRBJ1-2; TRBD1 matches 9 bases. From germline, CDR1 is SGHVS and CDR2 FQNEAQ. This CDR3 is built from 13 residues. After removal of 5 bases from V and 8 bases from J, the junction contained 6 bases not matched to a gene. In DNA, the CDR3 is TGTGCCAGCAGCCGCAGGACAGGGGAAGGCTACACCTTC. It is translated as CASSRRTGEGYTF. Based on the CDR3 plus reference TRBV7-8 and TRBJ1-2, the full variable domain is GAGVSQSPRYKVAKRGQDVALRCDPISGHVSLFWYQQALGQGPEFLTYFQNEAQLDKSGLPSDRFFAERPEGSVSTLKIQRTQQEDSAVYLCASSRRTGEGYTFGSGTRLTVV.

The chain uses TRBV7-2 and TRBJ2-5; tentatively, D is TRBD2 (6 bases). This CDR3 contains 16 residues. Looked up from germline, CDR1 is SGHTA and CDR2 is FQGNSA. V shed 0 bases and J shed 5 bases, with 16 bases lying between them. CDR3 residues: CASSLASIGSWETQYF. In DNA form, the CDR3 reads TGTGCCAGCAGCTTAGCTAGTATCGGGAGTTGGGAGACCCAGTACTTC.

In regard to this clone: The same CDR3 can be traced to other DNA sequences in this sample. The CDR3 sequence: CASSVGQGNQPQHF. The CDR3 region has the DNA TGTGCCAGCAGCGTAGGGCAGGGCAATCAGCCCCAGCATTTT. The V gene is TRBV9, the J gene TRBJ1-5; no firm D call. Trimming removed 0 bases at V and 2 bases at J, with 6 bases between. The CDR3 covers 14 residues. CDR1 and CDR2 from the germline V gene are SGDLS and YYNGEE.

The CDR3 sequence is CASSLDGPNQPQHF. The CDR3 bases are TGTGCCAGCAGTCTGGACGGACCCAATCAGCCCCAGCATTTT. The chain couples TRBV11-3 to TRBJ1-5, with D unresolved. The V gene lost 6 bases and the J gene lost 3 bases, with 12 bases spanning the gap. Germline V gene lookup returns CDR1 SGHNT and CDR2 YENEEA. This CDR3 region has 14 residues.

Concerning this clone itself: A read error may produce the germline difference seen at one junction end. The chain is built from TRBV7-9 and TRBJ2-7; 7 nucleotides agree with TRBD1. The CDR3 loop spans 11 amino acids. The germline V gene has CDR1 SEHNR and CDR2 FQNEAQ (reference sequence). CDR3 nucleotides: TGTGCCAGCAGCTTGGGACAGCCTTACTTTTTC. Translated, it gives CASSLGQPYFF.

The genes are TRBV11-3 and TRBJ2-2; 7 positions agree with TRBD2. The CDR3 consists of 14 residues. Germline V CDR1 and CDR2: SGHNT, YENEEA. The ends lost 3 bases at V and 5 bases at J; junction bases unmatched: 3. CDR3 protein: CASSFIGRTGELFF. The CDR3, as DNA: TGTGCCAGCAGCTTTATCGGGAGGACCGGGGAGCTGTTTTTT.

The CDR3 DNA sequence: TGTGCCAGTAGTATCGGCTGGATTCGCGGGACTAGCGGGACAACCCAGGGGGGGGAGCTGTTTTTT. It translates to CASSIGWIRGTSGTTQGGELFF. V and J are TRBV19 and TRBJ2-2; TRBD2 matches at 13 bases. Trimming took 3 bases from V and 8 from J; bases not matched to a gene: 24. This CDR3 spans 22 amino acids. Looked up from germline, CDR1 is LNHDA and CDR2 is SQIVND (reference sequence). The full variable domain, rest sourced from reference TRBV19 and TRBJ2-2, is DGGITQSPKYLFRKEGQNVTLSCEQNLNHDAMYWYRQDPGQGLRLIYYSQIVNDFQKGDIAEGYSVSREKKESFPLTVTSAQKNPTAFYLCASSIGWIRGTSGTTQGGELFFGEGSRLTVL.

The chain employs TRBV5-1 and TRBJ2-3; 10 bases are shared with TRBD1. The CDR3 covers 15 residues. Trimming removed 5 bases from V and 0 bases from J; junction bases left unmatched: 3. Looked up from germline, CDR1 is SGHRS and CDR2 is YFSETQ. The CDR3 spells CASRTGGPSTDTQYF. The CDR3 DNA reads as TGCGCCAGCAGGACAGGGGGCCCTAGCACAGATACGCAGTATTTT.

This clone was picked up one time. This chain uses TRBV4-3 with TRBJ2-3; TRBD2 matches 9 bases. This CDR3 spans 16 amino acids. Germline V gene data show CDR1 as LGHNA and CDR2 as YSLEER. V lost 4 bases and J lost 7; bases outside the gene matches: 12. The CDR3 loop is CASSRSLAGDQNTQYF. The CDR3, as DNA: TGCGCCAGCAGCCGCAGCTTAGCGGGAGATCAGAATACGCAGTATTTT.

The chain carries TRBV5-1 and TRBJ1-4; D unclear. Germline V gene lookup returns CDR1 SGHRS and CDR2 YFSETQ. The CDR3 runs 16 residues. Trimming left V 0 bases short and J 2 bases short, with 11 bases between. The CDR3 protein is CASSLGGAATNEKLFF. The CDR3 coding sequence is TGCGCCAGCAGCTTGGGTGGTGCAGCGACTAATGAAAAACTGTTTTTT. The variable domain in full, with the rest retrieved from reference TRBV5-1 and TRBJ1-4, is KAGVTQTPRYLIKTRGQQVTLSCSPISGHRSVSWYQQTPGQGLQFLFEYFSETQRNKGNFPGRFSGRQFSNSRSEMNVSTLELGDSALYLCASSLGGAATNEKLFFGSGTQLSVL.

V is TRBV5-4 and J is TRBJ2-7; D may match TRBD1 or TRBD2 (7 bases each). Germline V gives CDR1 SGHNT, CDR2 YYREEE (reference sequence). The CDR3 runs 16 residues. Trimming removed 3 bases from V and 4 bases from J, with 20 bases in between. CDR3 residues: CASSWQGGTEGYEQYF. CDR3 DNA sequence: TGTGCCAGCAGCTGGCAGGGGGGGACAGAAGGGTACGAGCAGTACTTC.

The V and J genes are TRBV13 and TRBJ2-7, with TRBD2 identical over 13 bases. Germline-derived CDR1 and CDR2 are PRHDT and FYEKMQ (reference sequence). After removal of 0 bases from V and 5 bases from J, the junction contained 4 bases not matched to a gene. The CDR3 length is 16 residues. CDR3 DNA: TGTGCCAGCAGCTTAGGCCGGACTAGCGGGAGAGACGAGCAGTACTTC. Translation gives CASSLGRTSGRDEQYF.

The chain links TRBV29-1 to TRBJ2-3; D is ambiguous. This CDR3 comprises 11 residues. In germline, CDR1 is SQVTM, CDR2 ANQGSEA. Deletions cut 3 bases from V and 0 bases from J, with 1 base between. CDR3 residues: CSVDSTDTQYF. The CDR3 DNA reads TGCAGCGTTGACAGCACAGATACGCAGTATTTT.

CDR3 region: CASSSDRGIDTQYF. As DNA, the CDR3 is TGTGCCAGCAGTTCAGACAGGGGAATAGATACGCAGTATTTT. This chain uses TRBV6-5 with TRBJ2-3, with 8 bases aligning to TRBD1. Trimming cost V 4 bases and J 5 bases; bases outside gene matches: 5. The CDR3 spans 14 residues. CDR1 and CDR2 (germline): MNHEY, SVGAGI.

The J gene is TRBJ2-1, the V gene TRBV23-1, with 12 bases lining up with TRBD2. TRBV23-1 is noted as an ORF with a role that remains uncertain. CDR3 length: 16 amino acids. V lost 3 bases and J lost 7; bases outside the gene matches: 7. CDR3 DNA sequence: TGCGCCAGCAGTCACACGACTAGCGGGAGAGGGAATGAGCAGTTCTTC. Translated: CASSHTTSGRGNEQFF.

The chain has TRBV27 and TRBJ1-1, with a tentative D call TRBD1 (6 bases). Germline assignment: CDR1 MNHEY and CDR2 SMNVEV (reference sequence). There are 16 residues in the CDR3. Trimming removed 5 bases from V and 1 base from J, with 17 bases in between. The DNA for the CDR3 is TGTGCCAGCAGTCCACTCCAGGCCAGGGGGAACACTGAAGCTTTCTTT. Encoded protein: CASSPLQARGNTEAFF.